The 8 T cell receptor beta chains listed next were all sequenced from one sample in a study of blood T cell repertoires in COVID-19. Assay: immunoSEQ multiplex PCR; the TCRdb copy retains only in-frame clones and omits some. Of some 300,000 clones in the sample, 89% were seen once. Sequenced sample: PBMCs or T cells enriched from blood (not recorded which). The receptors here all came from a woman aged 35 to 49 who had recovered from COVID-19.

In the case of this clone: Other DNA sequences in this specimen translate into the identical CDR3. J is TRBJ1-1 and V is TRBV18; D unclear. The CDR3 loop spans 13 amino acids. Germline loops: CDR1 KGHSH, CDR2 LQKENI. V lost 2 bases and J lost 5, with 9 bases in between. The CDR3 DNA follows: TGTGCCAGCTCACCATCGGGTGGGACTGAAGCTTTCTTT. It codes for CASSPSGGTEAFF.

The chain employs TRBV4-2 and TRBJ2-2; weak D call: TRBD1 (6 bases). Germline loops: CDR1 LGHNA, CDR2 YNFKEQ. This CDR3 has 14 residues. Trimming pared 6 bases from V and 1 base from J, leaving 9 bases between. The CDR3 DNA follows: TGTGCCAGCAGGCGACAGGAGAACACCGGGGAGCTGTTTTTT. It is translated as CASRRQENTGELFF.

CDR3 in amino acids: CATRGQGVGELFF. The CDR3 coding sequence is TGTGCCACTCGAGGACAGGGAGTAGGGGAGCTGTTTTTT. The rearrangement links TRBV7-6 to TRBJ2-2; TRBD1 matches 8 bases. The CDR3 contains 13 residues. The V and J ends lost 10 bases and 8 bases, in that order; junction bases with no gene match: 9. Germline-derived CDR1 and CDR2 are SGHVS and FNYEAQ.

The chain links TRBV7-2 to TRBJ2-5, with TRBD2 identical over 12 bases. With V trimmed by 0 bases and J by 7 bases, 0 bases remained unmatched. This CDR3 has 14 amino acids. Germline V CDR1 and CDR2: SGHTA, FQGNSA. In DNA, the CDR3 is TGTGCCAGCAGCTTAGCGACTAGCGGGAGGACCCAGTACTTC. This codes for CASSLATSGRTQYF.

This rearrangement joins TRBV21-1 to TRBJ1-2. TRBV21-1 is an annotated pseudogene. The CDR3 length is 13 residues. The CDR3 DNA is TGTGCCAGCAGCAAAGGGGAGGACTATGGCTACACCTTC. Its protein product is CASSKGEDYGYTF.

J is TRBJ2-6 and V is TRBV29-1; 7 bases line up with TRBD1. This CDR3 comprises 16 residues. With V trimmed by 1 base and J by 0 bases, 3 bases remained unmatched. Germline CDR1 SQVTM, CDR2 ANQGSEA. The CDR3 region has the DNA TGCAGCGTTGAAGCAGGGGGTATCTCTGGGGCCAACGTCCTGACTTTC. Amino acids: CSVEAGGISGANVLTF.

The sample holds one count of this clone. The J gene is TRBJ2-3, the V gene TRBV20-1; 9 bases are shared with TRBD2. CDR1 DFQATT and CDR2 SNEGSKA come from the germline V gene (reference sequence). V shed 3 bases and J 0 bases; nucleotides not matched to a gene: 4. There are 15 residues in the CDR3. The DNA of the CDR3 is TGCAGTGCTAGTCAAGCGGGAGGTAGCACAGATACGCAGTATTTT. This encodes CSASQAGGSTDTQYF.

This clone has a handful of counts. The rearrangement links TRBV2 to TRBJ2-7; 10 nucleotides line up with TRBD1. Germline trimming cut 7 bases from V and 6 bases from J; bases unmatched to any gene: 12. Germline-derived CDR1 and CDR2 are SNHLY and FYNNEI. The CDR3 covers 15 residues. CDR3 loop: CASIILTGGSLEQYF. CDR3 nucleotides: TGTGCCAGCATTATACTGACAGGGGGCTCGCTCGAGCAGTACTTC.